This TCR beta chain comes out of a study of OX40 agonist ivuxolimab in advanced cancers. About the study: Recorded diagnoses for dose-escalation patients were hepatocellular carcinoma, melanoma, renal cell or head and neck cancer. Participants could have had prior anti-PD-1, anti-PD-L1 or anti-CTLA-4 therapy, and approximately 40% had some.

Some clones are missing from TCRdb's copy, which holds only in-frame ones; the method was immunoSEQ multiplex PCR. The table has roughly 90,000 clones, around 85% seen once. Unmatched junction bases numbered 9, after V lost 0 bases and J lost 3 bases. There are 17 residues in the CDR3. Germline-derived CDR1 and CDR2 are SEHNR and FQNEAQ (reference sequence). Comment on this clone: The target antigen is unknown.

Whole-study findings and limits: Expanded clones tended on average to be more numerous among CD8+ T cells than CD4+.

The V and J genes are TRBV7-9 and TRBJ2-7; 9 nucleotides agree with TRBD2. The sequence was collected from an adult with an advanced solid tumor such as melanoma, head and neck, liver or kidney cancer. Sequenced material: CD4+ or CD8+ T cells sorted from blood, taken in a trial of the OX40 agonist ivuxolimab. CDR3 DNA sequence: TGTGCCAGCAGCTTAGCGCCGTCAGCGGGAGGTTACTACGAGCAGTACTTC. Translating gives CASSLAPSAGGYYEQYF.